This T cell receptor (beta chain) was captured by sequencing in a study of blood T cell repertoires in COVID-19 (dated by TCRdb to the early 2020s). Looking at the study overall: Collaborator samples came from the United States, Italy and Spain and covered acute and convalescent phases of COVID-19. The material from the prospective study consisted of cDNA or gDNA derived from T cells, B-cell-depleted T cells, or PBMCs. HLA class I and class II types, where available, came from metadata supplied by the sample provider rather than from assay-based typing. A freely available public database, intended as a resource for researchers studying the immune response to SARS-CoV-2, is where the repertoires were released. Deeply sampled blood TCRbeta repertoires from subjects exposed to, actively infected with, or recovered from COVID-19 were included in the dataset. The samples were drawn from two sources: the first 160 participants of the ongoing ImmuneRACE study, and 950 to 1,500 subjects contributed by 6 global collaborators. Nearly every sample came with metadata listing a de-identified subject ID, COVID-19 status, age in years and sex. Overall study outcomes, separate from this receptor: Clinical and demographic metadata were provided uncurated, with the amount varying by source and participant.

The immunoSEQ Assay, a bias-controlled multiplex PCR, was used to amplify TCRbeta CDR3 regions from genomic DNA. The paper's processing steps were these. Within the assay, amplification of reference gene primers was used to estimate how many nucleated cells each sample contained. To quantify the absolute abundance of each unique TCRbeta CDR3 rearrangement, sequence reads were collapsed and filtered. For each sample, productive Simpson clonality was calculated as the square root of Simpson's diversity index across productive rearrangements. TCRdb provides this immuneACCESS table in a form limited to in-frame rearrangements. Some clones are lacking; in checked studies, under half of them reflect an unresolved V gene, and why the rest are absent is not known. V and J calls and clone size are copied from that table; D and trimming were computed from the DNA. This sample has around 300,000 clones in its table, and approximately 87% of those were observed once. Clones ranked in the top ten supply 4% of the sample.

Whole blood was collected in K2EDTA tubes by collaborating institutions according to the institutions' own protocols. Collaborator samples were shipped for TCRbeta analysis as frozen whole blood, isolated PBMCs, or DNA extracted from either sample type. To note about this clone: Its antigen is still unknown. One base away there is no much larger clone; base qualities are not given.

From the cysteine up to the phenylalanine, the CDR3 has a length of 13 residues. Only the CDR3 part of the read is kept: 39 bases, read in frame from the first base. Ends trimmed: V by 2 bases, J by 9 bases; bases unmatched to a gene: 2. This TCR was recovered from a woman aged 50 to 60 with active or convalescent COVID-19. What was sequenced was peripheral blood. Rearrangement joined TRBV12-3 or TRBV12-4 to TRBJ2-2; TRBD1 lines up with 8 middle nucleotides. The CDR3 protein is CASSLRTGRELFF. The DNA sequence is TGTGCCAGCAGTTTACGGACAGGGAGGGAGCTGTTTTTT.